Below, 21 T cell receptor beta chains from the same sample are listed, as sequenced in a study of T cells after posttransplantation cyclophosphamide. Clones were sequenced by immunoSEQ multiplex PCR, and TCRdb holds only the in-frame ones, with some missing. This table holds some 64,000 clones, approximately 92% found once. The sequenced sample was PBMCs. The source is a woman younger than 45 in good health and a related stem cell transplant donor.

The CDR3, as DNA: TGCGCCAGCAGCCAAGGGGCAGGGGGCCTCTTAGTTGCAACTAATGAAAAACTGTTTTTT. This translates into CASSQGAGGLLVATNEKLFF. The chain is built from TRBV4-3 and TRBJ1-4; 8 bases align to TRBD1. The CDR3 sequence is 20 residues long. Germline assignment: CDR1 LGHNA and CDR2 YSLEER. Germline trimming cut 1 base from V and 0 bases from J; bases unmatched to any gene: 13.

The genes are TRBV19 and TRBJ2-2, with a weak D call TRBD1 (6 bases). The CDR3 contains 15 residues. Trimming left V 6 bases short and J 6 bases short, with 17 bases between. Germline V gives CDR1 LNHDA, CDR2 SQIVND (reference sequence). The CDR3 sequence is CASRADRRIAGELFF. In DNA form, the CDR3 reads TGTGCCAGTAGGGCCGACAGGAGAATCGCCGGGGAGCTGTTTTTT.

For this clone: Within the sample, other DNA sequences also encode this same CDR3. The chain combines TRBV2 with TRBJ1-2, with TRBD1 as a possible D gene (5 bases). Germline lookup yields CDR1 SNHLY and CDR2 FYNNEI. Trimming cost V 3 bases and J 2 bases, with 10 bases left between them. The CDR3 totals 14 residues. CDR3 DNA sequence: TGTGCCAGCAGTGAGGGGCAGACGAACTATGGCTACACCTTC. Its protein is CASSEGQTNYGYTF.

This chain links TRBV10-3 with TRBJ2-3; 9 positions match TRBD2. The ends lost 6 bases at V and 6 bases at J; junction bases unmatched: 10. Germline lookup yields CDR1 ENHRY and CDR2 SYGVKD. The CDR3 runs 15 residues. The CDR3, as DNA: TGTGCCATCAGCCCTGGACTAGCGTCAGGGGATACGCAGTATTTT. Translated: CAISPGLASGDTQYF.

The chain uses TRBV6-6 and TRBJ2-5; weak D call: TRBD2 (7 bases). The germline gives CDR1 MNHNY, CDR2 SVGAGI (reference sequence). V was cut by 6 bases and J by 7 bases, with 24 bases left in between. This CDR3 is 16 amino acids long. This CDR3 is CASRGGASGRGGTQYF. The CDR3 nucleotides are TGTGCCAGCAGGGGGGGGGCTAGCGGTCGAGGAGGGACCCAGTACTTC.

The chain links TRBV2 to TRBJ1-1; 7 bases are shared with TRBD1. The germline V gene has CDR1 SNHLY and CDR2 FYNNEI. Losses at the gene ends were 4 bases for V and 8 bases for J; bases not matched to a gene: 7. The CDR3 consists of 13 residues. The CDR3 loop reads CASSGTGRLEAFF. Here the CDR3 DNA reads TGTGCCAGCAGTGGGACAGGACGTTTAGAAGCTTTCTTT.

CDR3 bases: TGTGCCAGCAGCCAAGTGGGGGGGAACTATGGCTACACCTTC. Encoded protein: CASSQVGGNYGYTF. The chain couples TRBV4-2 to TRBJ1-2, with a possible D match to TRBD1 (5 bases). Trimming left V 1 base short and J 2 bases short, with 8 bases between. The CDR3 has 14 residues. Germline CDR1 is LGHNA and CDR2 is YNFKEQ.

This chain connects TRBV7-2 to TRBJ1-1; TRBD1 might be the D (6 bases). From germline, CDR1 is SGHTA and CDR2 FQGNSA. V dropped 6 bases and J dropped 4 bases, with 15 bases sitting between them. The CDR3 length is 14 residues. The CDR3 sequence is CASRGRGRVTEAFF. CDR3 sequence (DNA): TGTGCCAGCAGAGGGAGGGGGAGGGTCACTGAAGCTTTCTTT.

This clone was found once. The gene calls are TRBV15 and TRBJ1-4; D is uncertain. Germline loops: CDR1 LNHNV, CDR2 YYDKDF (reference sequence). The ends were cut back, 0 bases at V and 8 bases at J, with 19 bases in the middle. The CDR3 spans 17 residues. The DNA of the CDR3 is TGTGCCACCAGCAGAGATAGACCTAGTCTAATAGGGGAAAAACTGTTTTTT. Its protein is CATSRDRPSLIGEKLFF.

The chain employs TRBV11-2 and TRBJ1-1; D call uncertain. Germline loops: CDR1 SGHAT, CDR2 FQNNGV. V was trimmed by 2 bases and J by 4 bases, leaving 14 bases between them. CDR3 length: 15 residues. This CDR3 is CASSLLSGGVTEAFF. CDR3 sequence (DNA): TGTGCCAGCAGCTTACTCAGCGGCGGGGTCACTGAAGCTTTCTTT.

V gene TRBV9 combines with J gene TRBJ2-2; TRBD1 aligns across 7 bases. Looked up from germline, CDR1 is SGDLS and CDR2 is YYNGEE. V was clipped by 2 bases and J by 1 base; unmatched bases: 2. The CDR3 runs to 15 residues. CDR3 coding DNA: TGTGCCAGCAGCGTCGGGACAGTGAACACCGGGGAGCTGTTTTTT. It specifies CASSVGTVNTGELFF.

As regards this clone: This same CDR3 is encoded by further DNA sequences in the sample. This chain links TRBV7-8 with TRBJ1-5, with 7 bases that match TRBD1. Germline assignment: CDR1 SGHVS and CDR2 FQNEAQ. V was clipped by 3 bases and J by 3 bases; unmatched bases: 2. CDR3 length equals 14 residues. This chain's CDR3 is CASSLGQPNQPQHF. The CDR3 nucleotides are TGTGCCAGCAGCTTGGGACAGCCCAATCAGCCCCAGCATTTT.

This clone appeared a single time. V gene TRBV4-3 combines with J gene TRBJ1-5; D is ambiguous. CDR1 LGHNA and CDR2 YSLEER come from the germline V gene. The CDR3 contains 13 residues. The ends were cut back, 1 base at V and 6 bases at J, with 7 bases in the middle. The CDR3 coding sequence is TGCGCCAGCAGCCAAGCACGTGGTCAGCCCCAGCATTTT. Its translation: CASSQARGQPQHF.

The rearrangement links TRBV29-1 to TRBJ2-3; tentatively, D is TRBD2 (6 bases). The CDR3 is 15 amino acids. Per germline, CDR1 SQVTM and CDR2 ANQGSEA. The V end lost 7 bases, the J end lost 0 bases, and 17 bases lay between the germline ends. This CDR3 is CSGRRDAGSTDTQYF. DNA of the CDR3: TGCAGCGGGCGGCGGGACGCCGGGAGCACAGATACGCAGTATTTT.

This chain connects TRBV11-3 to TRBJ2-1; 8 bases align to TRBD2. After removal of 8 bases from V and 9 bases from J, the junction contained 6 bases not matched to a gene. This CDR3 contains 12 residues. Germline CDR1 and CDR2: SGHNT and YENEEA. The CDR3 region is CASFKRGSEQFF. The CDR3 DNA reads TGTGCCAGCTTCAAGCGGGGGAGTGAGCAGTTCTTC.

The CDR3: CASSATGLAGNNEQFF. The CDR3 DNA sequence: TGTGCCAGCAGCGCAACGGGGCTAGCGGGGAACAATGAGCAGTTCTTC. This chain uses TRBV11-3 with TRBJ2-1; TRBD2 matches 9 bases. This CDR3 has 16 residues. The ends lost 5 bases at V and 5 bases at J; junction bases unmatched: 10. Germline V lookup: CDR1 SGHNT, CDR2 YENEEA.

The rearrangement links TRBV19 to TRBJ2-7, with TRBD2 matching 7 bases. CDR1 and CDR2 (germline): LNHDA, SQIVND (reference sequence). There are 14 residues in the CDR3. V dropped 5 bases and J dropped 2; count of bases not matched to a gene: 6. This CDR3 is CASSPRTSPYEQYF. The CDR3 nucleotides read TGTGCCAGTAGTCCCAGGACTAGTCCCTACGAGCAGTACTTC.

Comments on this clone: The sample holds other DNA sequences that translate to the same CDR3. CDR3 loop: CASSLAGGPYEQYF. The CDR3 DNA is TGTGCCAGCAGCTTAGCGGGGGGACCCTACGAGCAGTACTTC. The chain carries TRBV7-2 and TRBJ2-7, with TRBD2 as a possible D gene (6 bases). The V end was cut by 0 bases, the J end by 2 bases, with 8 bases between. This CDR3 has 14 amino acids. In germline, CDR1 is SGHTA, CDR2 FQGNSA.

The CDR3 nucleotides are TGCAGCGTTGGGACCAGGTTAACGAACACTGAAGCTTTCTTT. It is translated as CSVGTRLTNTEAFF. This sequence joins TRBV29-1 and TRBJ1-1; no clear D gene. This CDR3 is 14 amino acids long. Germline values: CDR1 SQVTM, CDR2 ANQGSEA. V shed 4 bases and J shed 1 base, with 13 bases lying between them.

The rearrangement joins TRBV15 to TRBJ2-3; tentatively, D is TRBD1 (5 bases). This CDR3 has 14 residues. In germline, CDR1 is LNHNV, CDR2 YYDKDF (reference sequence). Trimming pared 3 bases from V and 2 bases from J, leaving 9 bases between. CDR3 coding DNA: TGTGCCACCAGCAGGCGGACACTCACAGATACGCAGTATTTT. This sequence encodes CATSRRTLTDTQYF.

The chain uses TRBV19 and TRBJ2-5, with D hard to call. The germline gives CDR1 LNHDA, CDR2 SQIVND (reference sequence). Trimming shortened V by 3 bases and J by 6 bases, and 8 bases separated the two germline ends. The CDR3 covers 12 residues. The CDR3 sequence is CASSMGGKTQYF. The CDR3 DNA reads as TGTGCCAGTAGTATGGGTGGGAAGACCCAGTACTTC.